This TCR beta chain was captured by sequencing in a study of early T cells in non-severe SARS-CoV-2 infection. Study-level background: Sequencing input comprised bulk RNA from unsorted whole blood; chain pairing was not available. The study's findings and limits: Matches to VDJdb favored anti-spike CD8 responses and missed private and CD4 specificities.

CDR1 is SQVTM, CDR2 ANQGSEA, per germline. This CDR3 is 12 amino acids long. Trimming took 6 bases from V and 0 from J, leaving 3 bases between them. With respect to this clonotype: The antigen remains unidentified.

Individual cDNA molecules were tagged with unique molecular identifiers, the study reported. TCRdb ran MiXCR on the 5' RACE reads and lists one entry per CDR3 protein. Among around 55,000 distinct CDR3 sequences, 14% to 15% were seen once, and the ten largest hold less than 12%. The input for sequencing was whole blood, taken at baseline. The sequence was collected from an adult who was a healthcare worker with PCR-confirmed SARS-CoV-2 infection or an uninfected control (not recorded which). The V and J genes are TRBV29-1 and TRBJ2-6; unclear D gene. The CDR3 DNA sequence: TGCAGCGTCAGCTCTGGGGCCAACGTCCTGACTTTC. The encoded protein is CSVSSGANVLTF.